Sequencing of this TCR beta chain was carried out in a study of T cells in Graves' hyperthyroidism and ophthalmopathy. RNA transcripts were the template for amplifying TCR beta CDR3 regions. The TCR CDR3 was amplified in a first-round RT-PCR using the HTBI primer set. One entry per CDR3 protein results from TCRdb running MiXCR on the multiplex PCR reads. The sample contains some 350,000 distinct CDR3 sequences, around a quarter of which appear only once. The CDR3 contains 14 residues. Germline loops: CDR1 MNHNS, CDR2 SASEGT. If no ophthalmopathy progression occurred within 18 months, Graves' hyperthyroidism was stable. Remarks on this clonotype: One junction end does not reproduce the germline sequence, and a read error may be involved.

V gene TRBV6-1 combines with J gene TRBJ2-5; D unresolved. Sequencing was carried out using blood. The sequence derives from a middle-aged man with Graves' hyperthyroidism. The CDR3 bases are TGTGCCGGCAGTGAAGGGATTAATCGAGAGACCCAGTACTTC. Protein product: CAGSEGINRETQYF.